This is a list of T cell receptor beta chains from one sample in a study of CD8+CD57+ T cells in acquired aplastic anemia. TCRdb reanalysed the reads using MiXCR and keeps one entry per CDR3 protein. The sample shows around 190,000 distinct CDR3 sequences, less than 70% of them seen only once. The source material was sorted CD4+, CD8+, or CD8+CD57+ T cells (not recorded which) from PBMCs. These receptors all stem from a human donor in good health, serving as a control. Both conserved end residues are part of each CDR3. Fields, in order: V gene, D gene, J gene, clone size, CDR3 protein, CDR3 DNA. The D gene is left open where the match is weak. A row's size may be missing; if present it is once, few, many or a size class.

>TRBV7-9|.|TRBJ1-3|.
CASSLVGAGNTIYF
TGTGCCAGCAGCTTAGTGGGGGCTGGAAACACCATATATTTT
>TRBV15|.|TRBJ2-2|.
CATHPRSGGELFF
TGTGCCACCCATCCAAGGTCCGGCGGGGAGCTGTTTTTT
>TRBV6-4|.|TRBJ1-2|many
CASSENTGSYGYTF
TGTGCCAGCAGTGAAAACACAGGGTCCTATGGCTACACCTTC
>TRBV7-6|TRBD1|TRBJ2-7|.
CASSLAGQGADYEQYF
TGTGCCAGCAGCTTAGCGGGACAGGGGGCCGACTACGAGCAGTACTTC
>TRBV28|.|TRBJ1-1|many
CASSWATGSTEAFF
TGTGCCAGCAGTTGGGCCACGGGAAGCACTGAAGCTTTCTTT
>TRBV28|.|TRBJ1-2|many
CASSVAGGLGYGYTF
TGTGCCAGCAGTGTGGCGGGAGGGCTTGGCTATGGCTACACCTTC
>TRBV25-1|TRBD2|TRBJ2-3|.
CASSALAGLAGGSTDTQYF
TGTGCCAGCAGTGCCCTAGCGGGACTAGCGGGGGGTAGCACAGATACGCAGTATTTT
>TRBV15|.|TRBJ1-2|.
CATTLDGLTGYTF
TGTGCCACCACCTTAGACGGGTTAACAGGCTACACCTTC
>TRBV7-2|.|TRBJ2-5|.
CASSPPLGVAKQYF
TGTGCCAGCAGCCCACCACTGGGAGTTGCCAAGCAGTACTTC
>TRBV7-3|TRBD2|TRBJ2-5|.
CASSLTPGTSGGYLQETQYF
TGTGCCAGCAGCTTAACCCCCGGGACTAGCGGGGGGTACCTTCAAGAGACCCAGTACTTC
>TRBV11-2|TRBD2|TRBJ2-1|.
CASSSPGGYNEQFF
TGTGCCAGCAGCTCCCCGGGGGGATACAATGAGCAGTTCTTC
>TRBV20-1|TRBD2|TRBJ2-1|many
CSASDSGLARSYNEQFF
TGCAGTGCTAGTGATTCGGGACTAGCTCGTTCCTACAATGAGCAGTTCTTC
>TRBV19|TRBD1|TRBJ2-1|many
CASSIGDRYNEQFF
TGTGCCAGTAGTATCGGGGACAGATACAATGAGCAGTTCTTC
>TRBV7-2|.|TRBJ2-7|.
CASSPNWDYEQYF
TGTGCCAGCAGCCCGAACTGGGACTACGAGCAGTACTTC
>TRBV20-1|.|TRBJ1-6|few
CSARTAGTPYNSPLHF
TGCAGTGCTAGGACGGCGGGGACACCTTATAATTCACCCCTCCACTTT
>TRBV10-3|.|TRBJ1-6|.
CAISDIGGGNQPLHF
TGTGCCATCAGTGATATAGGGGGTGGCAATCAGCCCCTCCACTTT
>TRBV15|.|TRBJ2-3|.
CATSRVPTRGTDTQYF
TGTGCCACCAGCAGAGTCCCAACTAGAGGCACAGATACGCAGTATTTT
>TRBV2|.|TRBJ1-3|many
CASIEGSTGNTIYF
TGTGCCAGCATTGAGGGATCTACAGGAAACACCATATATTTT
>TRBV12-3/TRBV12-4|TRBD1|TRBJ2-7|many
CASSLGTGSYYEQYF
TGTGCCAGCAGCCTCGGGACAGGGTCTTACTACGAGCAGTACTTC
>TRBV10-3|.|TRBJ1-1|.
CAIGGGGADTEAFF
TGTGCCATCGGGGGGGGGGGGGCCGACACTGAAGCTTTCTTT
>TRBV29-1|TRBD1|TRBJ2-7|few
CSVFRQGPYYEQYF
TGCAGCGTTTTTAGACAGGGACCTTACTACGAGCAGTACTTC
>TRBV11-2|TRBD1|TRBJ2-2|many
CASSETGAGELFF
TGTGCCAGCAGCGAGACAGGGGCCGGGGAGCTGTTTTTT
>TRBV20-1|.|TRBJ1-2|.
CSARNGYTF
TGCAGTGCTAGGAACGGCTACACCTTC
>TRBV7-6|.|TRBJ2-1|.
CASSRSGGEIHEQFF
TGTGCCAGCAGCCGTTCGGGGGGCGAAATCCATGAGCAGTTCTTC
>TRBV10-3|.|TRBJ2-7|many
CAISPSKALTRSSYEQYF
TGTGCCATCAGCCCCTCGAAAGCTCTGACACGAAGCTCCTACGAGCAGTACTTC